A single sample gave rise to the 3 T cell receptor beta chains below, sequenced in a study of metastatic and nonmetastatic thyroid tumors. Before thyroid surgery, none of the patients had received any treatment. MiXCR re-clonotyped the PCR reads for TCRdb. Of 40,000 to 55,000 clones listed, approximately 15% are singletons. The material sequenced was blood. The source of these receptors is a female donor with papillary thyroid cancer or a benign thyroid nodule (not recorded which). Some clones in this sample may be carry-over from other donors' samples.

Details on this clone: A read error may be the cause here, since a much bigger clone is one base away. This sequence joins TRBV4-1 and TRBJ1-2; D is unclear. CDR1 MGHRA and CDR2 YSYEKL come from the germline V gene. The CDR3 consists of 13 residues. With 1 base removed from V and 1 base from J, the gap between germline ends came to 4 bases. DNA of the CDR3: TGCGCCAGCAGCCAAGGATGTAACTATGGCTACACCTTC. Its translation: CASSQGCNYGYTF.

The table lists this clone with many counts. The chain links TRBV24-1 to TRBJ2-1; 7 positions agree with TRBD1. The CDR3 totals 14 residues. Germline V gene lookup returns CDR1 KGHDR and CDR2 SFDVKD. V shed 5 bases and J 6 bases; nucleotides not matched to a gene: 6. This CDR3 reads CATSAAGGSNEQFF. The CDR3 region has the DNA TGTGCCACCAGTGCCGCAGGGGGTAGCAATGAGCAGTTCTTC.

The gene calls are TRBV2 and TRBJ1-2; D is possibly TRBD1 (6 bases). The CDR3 covers 15 residues. V was trimmed by 5 bases and J by 6 bases, leaving 19 bases between them. The germline gives CDR1 SNHLY, CDR2 FYNNEI. For the CDR3, the DNA is TGTGCCAGCAGTTCCCGGGGGGGCATGGCAGATGGCTACACCTTC. This sequence encodes CASSSRGGMADGYTF.